This T cell receptor beta chain was profiled in a study of shared clonotypes between healthy human individuals. The CDR3 is 14 residues long. Germline V CDR1 and CDR2: SGHTA, FQGNSA. The trim removed 3 bases at V and 4 bases at J, leaving 4 bases unmatched. Original processing methods: Owing to the provision of junction-only sequences devoid of quality scores by immunoSEQ, filtering differed. Libraries were prepared by immunoSEQ multiplex PCR; TCRdb keeps only in-frame clonotypes and omits some of them. V and J calls and clone size are copied from that table; D and trimming were computed from the DNA. The repertoire holds about 480,000 clones, with approximately 79% as singletons.

Sequenced input: PBMCs. The sequence was collected from a woman in her thirties or forties in good health. Some clones in this sample may be carry-over from other donors' samples. This chain joins TRBV7-2 and TRBJ2-5; 8 bases agree with TRBD1. The CDR3 protein is CASSFGQGGETQYF. DNA for the CDR3: TGTGCCAGCAGCTTCGGACAGGGCGGAGAGACCCAGTACTTC.